This is a list of T cell receptor beta chains from one sample in a study of shared clonotypes between healthy human individuals. Only in-frame clones appear in the TCRdb table, and some are missing; sequencing was by immunoSEQ multiplex PCR. The sample shows a few million clones, around nine tenths of them seen only once. Sequenced: naive CD4+ T cells sorted from blood. These receptors originate from a man aged 18-30 years in good health. Each CDR3 is given with its conserved first and last residue. D genes are given only for firm matches. Rows may omit the clone size; those that give it use once, few, many or a size class.

cdr3_aa cdr3_nt d_call v_call clone_size j_call
CASREGGTTEAFF TGCGCCAGCAGGGAGGGGGGTACCACTGAAGCTTTCTTT . TRBV10-2 . TRBJ1-1
CASSYSHGRETQYF TGTGCCAGCAGTTACTCCCACGGACGGGAGACCCAGTACTTC . TRBV6-5 . TRBJ2-5
CASSLRRNQETQYF TGTGCCAGCAGCCTGCGGAGGAACCAAGAGACCCAGTACTTC . TRBV7-2 . TRBJ2-5
CSVVQEYEQYF TGCAGCGTTGTTCAAGAATACGAGCAGTACTTC . TRBV29-1 . TRBJ2-7
CASSSRTGEAEQYF TGTGCCAGCTCATCGCGGACAGGGGAGGCCGAGCAGTACTTC TRBD1 TRBV18 . TRBJ2-7
CASSQDGGNSPLHF TGCGCCAGCAGCCAAGATGGCGGGAATTCACCCCTCCACTTT . TRBV4-1 . TRBJ1-6
CASSPPGGQNIQYF TGTGCCAGCTCACCACCGGGGGGGCAAAACATTCAGTACTTC . TRBV18 once TRBJ2-4
CASSIATGTLSGANVLTF TGTGCCAGTAGTATAGCCACAGGGACCCTCTCTGGGGCCAACGTCCTGACTTTC . TRBV19 . TRBJ2-6
CASSLGAGVTDTQYF TGTGCCAGCAGCTTAGGCGCGGGAGTAACAGATACGCAGTATTTT TRBD2 TRBV11-2 . TRBJ2-3
CASTAQENGYGYTF TGTGCCAGCACGGCCCAAGAGAACGGCTATGGCTACACCTTC . TRBV2 . TRBJ1-2
CASSSKGAGSSYEQYF TGTGCCAGCAGCTCTAAGGGGGCAGGGAGCTCCTACGAGCAGTACTTC TRBD1 TRBV7-3 once TRBJ2-7
CASSLRPGGETQYF TGTGCCAGCAGCTTAAGGCCAGGGGGAGAGACCCAGTACTTC TRBD1 TRBV7-9 . TRBJ2-5
CAGRWWRDGTGELFF TGTGCCGGGAGATGGTGGAGGGATGGGACCGGGGAGCTGTTTTTT . TRBV6-1 . TRBJ2-2
CASGSTWTGGGETQYF TGTGCTAGTGGTTCAACGTGGACAGGGGGCGGAGAGACCCAGTACTTC TRBD1 TRBV12-5 . TRBJ2-5
CASSSGGQPETQYF TGTGCCAGCAGCTCCGGGGGGCAACCGGAGACCCAGTACTTC . TRBV7-2 . TRBJ2-5
CATLAGGRNEQFF TGTGCCACGCTAGCGGGGGGGAGGAATGAGCAGTTCTTC TRBD2 TRBV6-6 . TRBJ2-1
CASSLTSWTGGPETQYF TGCGCCAGCAGCTTGACCAGCTGGACAGGGGGGCCGGAGACCCAGTACTTC TRBD1 TRBV5-1 once TRBJ2-5
CASSLYRGPHYGYTF TGTGCCAGCAGTTTGTACAGGGGGCCCCACTATGGCTACACCTTC TRBD1 TRBV6-5 . TRBJ1-2
CASSIGGTGGSDTQYF TGTGCCAGTAGTATAGGGGGGACAGGGGGATCAGATACGCAGTATTTT TRBD1 TRBV19 . TRBJ2-3
CASSRLAGGKETQYF TGTGCCAGCAGCCGACTAGCGGGGGGTAAAGAGACCCAGTACTTC TRBD2 TRBV5-6 . TRBJ2-5
CAWSSLPGRGTNYGYTF TGTGCCTGGAGCTCTCTTCCGGGCCGTGGGACTAACTATGGCTACACCTTC . TRBV30 . TRBJ1-2
CASSETVPRTEAFF TGTGCCAGCAGTGAGACGGTCCCTCGGACTGAAGCTTTCTTT . TRBV6-1 . TRBJ1-1
CASSLDSGTNYGYTF TGTGCCAGCAGCTTGGATTCAGGCACAAACTATGGCTACACCTTC . TRBV5-4 . TRBJ1-2
CASSTNTGNTIYF TGTGCCAGCAGCACCAATACTGGAAACACCATATATTTT . TRBV5-4 . TRBJ1-3
CASSLASYTGYEQYF TGCGCCAGCAGCTTGGCTTCCTATACAGGGTACGAGCAGTACTTC . TRBV5-1 once TRBJ2-7
CASSPSGGVDTQYF TGTGCCAGTAGCCCAAGCGGGGGTGTAGATACGCAGTATTTT TRBD2 TRBV19 . TRBJ2-3
CASSQRKDDGTEAFF TGTGCCAGCAGCCAAAGGAAAGACGATGGGACTGAAGCTTTCTTT . TRBV7-6 . TRBJ1-1
CASRLGTGVGYTF TGTGCCAGCAGGCTTGGGACAGGTGTTGGCTACACCTTC TRBD1 TRBV6-5 . TRBJ1-2
CASSPNTGLTSLTGELFF TGTGCCAGCAGCCCAAATACGGGCCTAACATCCTTAACGGGGGAGCTGTTTTTT . TRBV5-5 . TRBJ2-2
CASSTPGQTFYEQYF TGTGCCAGCAGCACCCCGGGACAGACCTTCTACGAGCAGTACTTC TRBD1 TRBV5-4 . TRBJ2-7
CASSSPDTTLYETQYF TGTGCCAGCAGCTCCCCAGACACGACACTCTACGAGACCCAGTACTTC . TRBV5-4 . TRBJ2-5
CASSPAGTAYGYTF TGTGCCAGCAGCCCCGCCGGGACGGCTTATGGCTACACCTTC . TRBV7-9 . TRBJ1-2
CASSPRLAGEETQYF TGTGCCAGCAGCCCGCGACTAGCGGGGGAAGAGACCCAGTACTTC TRBD2 TRBV5-4 . TRBJ2-5
CASREQGAFPHTQYF TGTGCCAGCAGAGAACAGGGGGCCTTTCCTCATACGCAGTATTTT TRBD1 TRBV28 once TRBJ2-3
CASGRDTIGGTGELFF TGTGCTAGTGGAAGGGACACCATAGGAGGGACCGGGGAGCTGTTTTTT . TRBV12-5 . TRBJ2-2
CASSLKFGASYEQYF TGTGCCAGCAGCTTAAAATTCGGGGCCTCCTACGAGCAGTACTTC . TRBV7-2 once TRBJ2-7
CASRDREGTDTQYF TGTGCCAGCAGGGACAGGGAGGGAACAGATACGCAGTATTTT . TRBV2 . TRBJ2-3
CASSLNFSPLHF TGTGCCAGCAGCCTAAACTTTTCACCCCTCCACTTT . TRBV7-9 . TRBJ1-6
CSVAGTDNEKLFF TGCAGCGTTGCCGGGACAGATAATGAAAAACTGTTTTTT TRBD1 TRBV29-1 few TRBJ1-4
CASSRGGGYNEQFF TGTGCCAGCAGTAGAGGAGGGGGGTACAATGAGCAGTTCTTC . TRBV6-5 . TRBJ2-1
CASSVRGQLTSGGRYEQFF TGTGCCAGCAGCGTCAGAGGACAGCTAACTAGCGGGGGTCGGTATGAGCAGTTCTTC TRBD2 TRBV9 . TRBJ2-1
CASSLASGTNTEAFF TGTGCCAGCAGCTTGGCTTCAGGGACGAACACTGAAGCTTTCTTT . TRBV5-4 . TRBJ1-1
CASSYRDRDGEQYF TGTGCCAGCAGCTATCGGGACAGGGACGGCGAGCAGTACTTC TRBD1 TRBV5-6 . TRBJ2-7
CASSPGQVNTDTQYF TGTGCCAGCAGTCCTGGACAGGTCAACACAGATACGCAGTATTTT TRBD1 TRBV9 . TRBJ2-3
CASSDWSYTEAFF TGTGCCAGCAGTGATTGGAGCTACACTGAAGCTTTCTTT . TRBV2 few TRBJ1-1
CASGVSGADTQYF TGTGCCAGCGGGGTTAGCGGGGCAGATACGCAGTATTTT TRBD2 TRBV6-1 . TRBJ2-3
CASSLIDRPYEQYF TGTGCCAGCAGCTTGATCGACAGACCTTACGAGCAGTACTTC . TRBV5-4 . TRBJ2-7
CASSTGQGSEKLFF TGTGCCAGTAGTACTGGACAGGGGAGTGAAAAACTGTTTTTT TRBD1 TRBV19 . TRBJ1-4
CASSPVGLAPAYEQYF TGTGCCAGCAGTCCCGTTGGACTAGCCCCCGCCTACGAGCAGTACTTC TRBD2 TRBV9 . TRBJ2-7
CASGRLVYNEQFF TGTGCCAGCGGGCGACTAGTTTACAATGAGCAGTTCTTC . TRBV6-6 . TRBJ2-1
CASSPPNRGSVNIQYF TGTGCCAGCTCACCACCGAACAGGGGATCGGTGAACATTCAGTACTTC TRBD1 TRBV18 . TRBJ2-4
CASSLAGGNEQYF TGTGCCAGCAGCTTAGCAGGGGGAAACGAGCAGTACTTC . TRBV7-9 . TRBJ2-7
CASSISEGRGNQPQHF TGTGCCAGTAGTATTAGTGAGGGTCGGGGCAATCAGCCCCAGCATTTT . TRBV19 . TRBJ1-5
CASSFIGLPYEQYF TGTGCCAGCAGTTTTATAGGGCTACCCTACGAGCAGTACTTC . TRBV27 . TRBJ2-7